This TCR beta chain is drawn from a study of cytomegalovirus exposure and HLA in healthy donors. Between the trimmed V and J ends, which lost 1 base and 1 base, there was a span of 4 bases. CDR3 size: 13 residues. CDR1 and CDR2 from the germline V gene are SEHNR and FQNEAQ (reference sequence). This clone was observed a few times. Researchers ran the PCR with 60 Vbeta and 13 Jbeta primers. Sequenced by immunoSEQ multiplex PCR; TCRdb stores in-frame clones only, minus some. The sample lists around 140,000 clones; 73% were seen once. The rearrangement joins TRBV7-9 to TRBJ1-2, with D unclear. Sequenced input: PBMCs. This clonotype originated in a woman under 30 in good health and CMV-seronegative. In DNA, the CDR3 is TGTGCCAGCAGCTTAGGTCTTAACTATGGCTACACCTTC. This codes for CASSLGLNYGYTF.